Shown below are 20 T cell receptor beta chains from a single sample sequenced in a study of blood T cell repertoires in COVID-19. Generated by immunoSEQ multiplex PCR, the TCRdb table keeps only in-frame clones and is missing some. Of about 160,000 clones listed, approximately 90% were seen once; the top ten hold 3.9%. Sequencing input: peripheral blood. The receptors originated from an older woman who had recovered from COVID-19.

A remark on this clone: The same CDR3 is also encoded by other DNA sequences in this sample. The CDR3 sequence is CASSLRTGNNSPLHF. In nucleotides, the CDR3 is TGCGCCAGCAGCTTGCGGACAGGGAATAATTCACCCCTCCACTTT. The chain combines TRBV5-1 with TRBJ1-6; TRBD1 aligns across 8 bases. Looked up from germline, CDR1 is SGHRS and CDR2 is YFSETQ. The V and J ends lost 1 base and 5 bases, in that order; junction bases with no gene match: 2. The CDR3 covers 15 residues. The full variable domain, completed using reference TRBV5-1 and TRBJ1-6, is KAGVTQTPRYLIKTRGQQVTLSCSPISGHRSVSWYQQTPGQGLQFLFEYFSETQRNKGNFPGRFSGRQFSNSRSEMNVSTLELGDSALYLCASSLRTGNNSPLHFGNGTRLTVT.

This clone has only one observation. V and J are TRBV9 and TRBJ2-7, with TRBD1 matching 12 bases. V shed 0 bases and J 3 bases; nucleotides not matched to a gene: 4. The CDR3 consists of 16 residues. Looked up from germline, CDR1 is SGDLS and CDR2 is YYNGEE. In DNA form, the CDR3 reads TGTGCCAGCAGCGTAGGGGGGACAGGGGGCATCTACGAGCAGTACTTC. Its translation: CASSVGGTGGIYEQYF.

The rearrangement uses TRBV7-3 and TRBJ2-3; 8 positions agree with TRBD2. J gave up 0 bases and V 4 bases, and 3 bases lay outside the gene matches. The CDR3 consists of 15 residues. The germline CDR1 and CDR2 sequences are SGHTA and FQGTGA. In DNA form, the CDR3 reads TGTGCCAGCAGCTATATAGCGGGGAGCACAGATACGCAGTATTTT. It yields the protein CASSYIAGSTDTQYF.

V gene TRBV4-2 combines with J gene TRBJ1-1; D gene uncertain. The CDR3 consists of 15 residues. Trimming removed 1 base from V and 6 bases from J, with 15 bases in between. Germline V gene data show CDR1 as LGHNA and CDR2 as YNFKEQ. The CDR3 DNA follows: TGTGCCAGCAGCCAAGTAGCTGCTGGCGTTCCTGAAGCTTTCTTT. It codes for CASSQVAAGVPEAFF.

The gene calls are TRBV18 and TRBJ2-3, with TRBD1 as a possible D gene (6 bases). The CDR3 loop spans 13 amino acids. Between the trimmed V and J ends, which lost 2 bases and 6 bases, there was a span of 9 bases. CDR1 KGHSH and CDR2 LQKENI come from the germline V gene. The CDR3 coding sequence is TGTGCCAGCTCACCATTTACAGGGGATACGCAGTATTTT. Translation: CASSPFTGDTQYF.

V gene TRBV5-5 combines with J gene TRBJ1-2; 8 bases agree with TRBD1. The CDR3 extends over 15 amino acids. The V gene's germline CDR1 is SGHKS and CDR2 YYEKEE (reference sequence). V shed 4 bases and J 2 bases; nucleotides not matched to a gene: 7. The CDR3 DNA follows: TGTGCCAGCAGCCGCGGCCGGGACAGGAACTATGGCTACACCTTC. Translated, it gives CASSRGRDRNYGYTF.

The chain has TRBV5-1 and TRBJ2-2; no clear D. This CDR3 is 13 amino acids long. CDR1 and CDR2 (germline): SGHRS, YFSETQ. V lost 4 bases to trimming and J lost 0 bases, with 4 bases between them. The CDR3 DNA is TGCGCCAGCAGCCCCGCGAACACCGGGGAGCTGTTTTTT. It encodes CASSPANTGELFF.

The chain joins TRBV5-6 to TRBJ2-3, with 9 bases aligning to TRBD2. CDR3 size: 15 residues. CDR1 is SGHDT, CDR2 YYEEEE, per germline. Unmatched junction bases numbered 6, after V lost 3 bases and J lost 4 bases. For the CDR3, the DNA is TGTGCCAGCAGCTCTGGTCCTAGCGGGGCAGATACGCAGTATTTT. Translated, it gives CASSSGPSGADTQYF.

In its sample, this clone was seen once. V and J are TRBV5-1 and TRBJ1-4; TRBD1 is a possible D gene (5 bases). This CDR3 spans 14 amino acids. V was pared by 0 bases and J by 6 bases, with 9 bases between. Per the germline V gene, CDR1 is SGHRS and CDR2 is YFSETQ. The CDR3, as DNA: TGCGCCAGCAGCTTGGCCGGAGGGGATGAAAAACTGTTTTTT. It translates to CASSLAGGDEKLFF.

The CDR3 DNA reads TGTGCCAGCAGTAACGGACAGGGGGCGCGGTGGGGTCAAGAGACCCAGTACTTC. Amino acid sequence: CASSNGQGARWGQETQYF. The rearrangement uses TRBV28 and TRBJ2-5, with 11 bases matching TRBD1. CDR1 and CDR2 from the germline V gene are MDHEN and SYDVKM. The CDR3 loop spans 18 amino acids. With V trimmed by 5 bases and J by 2 bases, 13 bases remained unmatched. Using reference TRBV28 and TRBJ2-5 for the parts outside the CDR3, the full variable domain is DVKVTQSSRYLVKRTGEKVFLECVQDMDHENMFWYRQDPGLGLRLIYFSYDVKMKEKGDIPEGYSVSREKKERFSLILESASTNQTSMYLCASSNGQGARWGQETQYFGPGTRLLVL.

The J gene is TRBJ1-6, the V gene TRBV19; possible D gene TRBD1, 6 bases. Germline V gene lookup returns CDR1 LNHDA and CDR2 SQIVND (reference sequence). The CDR3 sequence is 15 residues long. V was shortened by 0 bases and J by 7 bases, with 10 bases between the two germline ends. CDR3 sequence (DNA): TGTGCCAGTAGTATAGATCCGGGACACAATTCACCCCTCCACTTT. Amino acids: CASSIDPGHNSPLHF. The entire variable domain, with the rest obtained from reference TRBV19 and TRBJ1-6, is as follows: DGGITQSPKYLFRKEGQNVTLSCEQNLNHDAMYWYRQDPGQGLRLIYYSQIVNDFQKGDIAEGYSVSREKKESFPLTVTSAQKNPTAFYLCASSIDPGHNSPLHFGNGTRLTVT.

The V call is TRBV5-1, the J call TRBJ2-3; the match to TRBD2 covers 9 bases. V gave up 4 bases and J gave up 0 bases; unmatched junction bases: 6. CDR3 size: 16 residues. Per the germline V gene, CDR1 is SGHRS and CDR2 is YFSETQ. CDR3 in amino acids: CASSIELAGSTDTQYF. The CDR3 DNA reads as TGCGCCAGCAGCATAGAACTAGCGGGTAGCACAGATACGCAGTATTTT. Full variable domain (missing parts from reference TRBV5-1 and TRBJ2-3): KAGVTQTPRYLIKTRGQQVTLSCSPISGHRSVSWYQQTPGQGLQFLFEYFSETQRNKGNFPGRFSGRQFSNSRSEMNVSTLELGDSALYLCASSIELAGSTDTQYFGPGTRLTVL.

This clone was detected a few times. This chain links TRBV11-2 with TRBJ2-1; 9 nucleotides line up with TRBD2. The CDR3 is made up of 19 amino acids. CDR1 and CDR2 (germline): SGHAT, FQNNGV. J lost 1 base, V lost 8 bases, and 18 bases had no gene match. Here the CDR3 DNA reads TGTGCCAGCGAGGGACTAGCAGTCCGAGGTAGGGAATCCTACAATGAGCAGTTCTTC. As protein: CASEGLAVRGRESYNEQFF.

The V gene is TRBV18, the J gene TRBJ2-7; TRBD2 matches 7 bases. The CDR3 totals 14 residues. J was trimmed by 2 bases and V by 4 bases; bases with no gene match: 5. Germline CDR1 is KGHSH and CDR2 is LQKENI. The chain's CDR3 is CASSRLAQAYEQYF. The CDR3, as DNA: TGTGCCAGCTCACGACTAGCACAAGCCTACGAGCAGTACTTC.

V usage is TRBV12-3 or TRBV12-4 and J usage is TRBJ2-1; D remains ambiguous. V lost 6 bases and J 5 bases, leaving 8 bases between the germline ends. The CDR3 covers 12 residues. CDR3 sequence reads: CASSPTHNEQFF. For the CDR3, the DNA is TGTGCCAGCAGCCCTACCCACAATGAGCAGTTCTTC.

The V call is TRBV7-3, the J call TRBJ2-2; no definite D call. Germline V gives CDR1 SGHTA, CDR2 FQGTGA. This CDR3 is built from 16 residues. Deletions cut 1 base from V and 4 bases from J, with 13 bases between. CDR3 nucleotides: TGTGCCAGCAGCTTAAACCCCCACAGTAGCACCGGGGAGCTGTTTTTT. Its protein product is CASSLNPHSSTGELFF.

The genes are TRBV5-1 and TRBJ2-5, with 10 bases fitting TRBD2. The CDR3 is 17 amino acids. Germline V gives CDR1 SGHRS, CDR2 YFSETQ. V shed 2 bases and J 1 base; nucleotides not matched to a gene: 8. CDR3 nucleotides: TGCGCCAGCAGCTTCTCTAGCGGGGGCCCCCTCCAAGAGACCCAGTACTTC. Protein sequence: CASSFSSGGPLQETQYF. The entire variable domain, with the rest obtained from reference TRBV5-1 and TRBJ2-5, is as follows: KAGVTQTPRYLIKTRGQQVTLSCSPISGHRSVSWYQQTPGQGLQFLFEYFSETQRNKGNFPGRFSGRQFSNSRSEMNVSTLELGDSALYLCASSFSSGGPLQETQYFGPGTRLLVL.

The V and J genes are TRBV7-9 and TRBJ2-1; 9 nucleotides match TRBD2. The CDR3 has 16 amino acids. With 1 base clipped from V and 5 bases from J, the junction kept 6 bases outside the gene matches. The germline V gene has CDR1 SEHNR and CDR2 FQNEAQ (reference sequence). CDR3 sequence: CASSLVGGGANNEQFF. The CDR3 DNA reads TGTGCCAGCAGCTTAGTCGGCGGGGGGGCAAACAATGAGCAGTTCTTC.

CDR3 protein: CASNRGRFPDTQYF. DNA of the CDR3: TGTGCCAGCAACAGGGGGCGATTCCCAGATACGCAGTATTTT. The rearrangement links TRBV27 to TRBJ2-3; 9 bases line up with TRBD1. Per germline, CDR1 MNHEY and CDR2 SMNVEV (reference sequence). Losses at the gene ends were 7 bases for V and 4 bases for J; bases not matched to a gene: 6. The CDR3 is 14 residues long.

The chain joins TRBV9 to TRBJ1-3, with TRBD1 as a possible D gene (5 bases). The CDR3 consists of 14 residues. V lost 3 bases and J lost 4, with 11 bases in between. Germline CDR1 reads SGDLS; CDR2 reads YYNGEE. CDR3 coding DNA: TGTGCCAGCAGCGCTGCAGGGTACGGAAACACCATATATTTT. This encodes CASSAAGYGNTIYF.